This T cell receptor (beta chain) was captured by sequencing in a study of shared clonotypes between healthy human individuals. In the case of this clone: Its target is not known.

Only in-frame clones appear in the TCRdb table, and some are missing; sequencing was by immunoSEQ multiplex PCR. The table lists about 1 million clones, roughly 80% of them singletons. The CDR3 extends over 15 amino acids. The germline V gene encodes CDR1 SQVTM and CDR2 ANQGSEA. Trimming removed 6 bases at V and 4 bases at J, with 21 bases between. CD4+ cells yielded CD45RA+ naive and CD45RA-negative memory subsets. Study outcomes and limitations: The study generally estimated greater richness for naive than memory subsets.

The V gene is TRBV29-1, the J gene TRBJ1-2; maybe TRBD1 (5 bases). This TCR was sampled from a man aged 18 to 29 in good health. Sequencing was done on a sample of memory CD4+ T cells sorted from blood. Subset noted: CD45RA-negative fraction. The CDR3 DNA reads TGCAGCGTGTGGGGGATTTTGGGGATTGGCTATGGCTACACCTTC. Translation gives CSVWGILGIGYGYTF.